This T cell receptor beta chain was captured by sequencing in a study of T cell responses to AZD1222 COVID-19 vaccine. V gave up 3 bases and J gave up 2 bases, with 20 bases separating them. This CDR3 is built from 19 residues. The V gene's germline CDR1 is KGHSH and CDR2 LQKENI. The protocol was immunoSEQ multiplex PCR, while the TCRdb copy is restricted to in-frame clones and leaves out a portion. The repertoire consists of around 110,000 clones, with about 86% occurring once and the leading ten covering under 10%. The sequence derives from an adult in good health. The source was peripheral blood, collected on day 0 of AZD1222 vaccination. V is TRBV18 and J is TRBJ1-6; a possible D gene is TRBD1 (6 bases). The CDR3 DNA sequence: TGTGCCAGCTCACCTACAGATCCGGGGGCAGGAACCTATAATTCACCCCTCCACTTT. Translated: CASSPTDPGAGTYNSPLHF.